The sample holds many counts of the clone carrying this T cell receptor beta chain. The antigen is unknown. The data were obtained in a study of T cell repertoires in cytomegalovirus infection. Study-wide points: Dominating the ex vivo response were HLA-C-restricted CMV-specific TCR beta clonotypes. There were carriers of CMV plus the relevant HLA, and cumulative public TCR beta family frequency identified them.

Germline V gives CDR1 SGHTA, CDR2 FQGNSA. This CDR3 is built from 17 residues. Trimming left V 1 base short and J 6 bases short, with 22 bases between. MiXCR was run by TCRdb on the reads, yielding one entry per CDR3 protein. The sample has 170,000 or so distinct CDR3 sequences; approximately 15% are singletons. The rearrangement joins TRBV7-2 to TRBJ2-7; maybe TRBD2 (5 bases). The origin of this receptor is a human donor in good health (CMV status not recorded). Some clones in this sample may be carry-over from other donors' samples. The sequenced sample consisted of PBMCs. The DNA of the CDR3 is TGTGCCAGCAGCTTAGACGGAGGACCCTCCGCCGGGCGCGAGCAGTACTTC. Translating gives CASSLDGGPSAGREQYF.